This TCR beta chain was sequenced during a study of blood T cell repertoires in COVID-19. Study-wide background: Specimens from acute and convalescent COVID-19 originated in the United States, Italy and Spain. PBMCs, B-cell-depleted T cells, or T cells provided the cDNA or gDNA that made up the material.

In the source study's methods: Reference gene primer amplification gave estimated nucleated cell counts. Some clones are missing from TCRdb's copy, which holds only in-frame ones; the method was immunoSEQ multiplex PCR. V, J and clone size are those of that table, while D and trimming were read from the DNA. The data contain 75,000 to 90,000 clones, 88% of them seen just once; the ten biggest clones take up 11%. CDR1 KGHSH and CDR2 LQKENI come from the germline V gene. CDR3 size: 15 residues. The V gene lost 6 bases and the J gene lost 6 bases, with 18 bases spanning the gap. The chain uses TRBV18 and TRBJ2-1; maybe TRBD2 (6 bases). Sequencing was carried out using peripheral blood. The receptor was derived from a man of 80 years or more with acute or convalescent COVID-19. The CDR3 loop is CASSPTSNSVNEQFF. The CDR3 nucleotides are TGTGCCAGCTCCCCCACTAGCAATTCGGTCAATGAGCAGTTCTTC.